These 18 T cell receptor beta chains were sequenced from one sample in a study of regulatory T cells in long-lasting Graves disease. Both iRepertoire HTBI primers and Arm-PCR of CDR3 regions were used to build the TCR beta libraries. TCRdb re-derived calls from the multiplex PCR reads in MiXCR, one entry per CDR3 protein. The data hold 600,000 to 650,000 distinct CDR3 sequences, with 15% to 20% observed a single time. Time point given: newly diagnosed GD, antithyroid drugs for less than 3 months. The TCR library was made from RNA extracted from PBMCs. These same data were also listed under a study on T cells in Graves' hyperthyroidism and ophthalmopathy.

This specimen consisted of peripheral blood mononuclear cells (PBMCs), obtained at new diagnosis, from a patient treated with antithyroid drugs. The source of these receptors is a woman aged 25 to 39 with Graves disease.

With respect to this clonotype: One end of the junction is discordant with germline, which a read error may explain. The chain joins TRBV28 to TRBJ1-6; D unclear. This CDR3 has 16 residues. Germline lookup yields CDR1 MDHEN and CDR2 SYDVKM. CDR3 region: CANSLAQGRHNSPLHF. In DNA, the CDR3 is TGTGCCAACAGTTTGGCCCAAGGAAGACATAATTCACCCCTCCACTTT.

This clonotype came up many times. The chain joins TRBV11-2 to TRBJ2-3; tentatively, D is TRBD1 (6 bases). This CDR3 is built from 15 residues. From germline, CDR1 is SGHAT and CDR2 FQNNGV. V shed 4 bases and J shed 5 bases, with 16 bases lying between them. CDR3 loop: CASSSSQGREDTQYF. The CDR3 region has the DNA TGTGCCAGCAGCTCGAGCCAGGGGAGAGAAGATACGCAGTATTTT.

At least ten counts were recorded for this clonotype. The chain employs TRBV11-2 and TRBJ2-7, with TRBD1 as a possible D gene (5 bases). The germline V and J ends were trimmed by 5 bases and 5 bases, with 22 bases remaining between them. This CDR3 is 16 amino acids long. The V gene's germline CDR1 is SGHAT and CDR2 FQNNGV. CDR3 loop: CASSPQTDLKIDEQYF. The CDR3 DNA follows: TGTGCCAGCAGCCCACAGACAGACCTAAAAATCGACGAGCAGTACTTC. The whole variable domain, remainder taken from reference TRBV11-2 and TRBJ2-7, is EAGVAQSPRYKIIEKRQSVAFWCNPISGHATLYWYQQILGQGPKLLIQFQNNGVVDDSQLPKDRFSAERLKGVDSTLKIQPAKLEDSAVYLCASSPQTDLKIDEQYFGPGTRLTVT.

At least ten counts were recorded for this clonotype. The J gene is TRBJ2-7, the V gene TRBV2; D is possibly TRBD1 or TRBD2 (5 bases each). Trimming pared 6 bases from V and 11 bases from J, leaving 20 bases between. The CDR3 consists of 13 residues. CDR1 is SNHLY and CDR2 is FYNNEI in the germline V gene. CDR3 nucleotide sequence: TGTGCCAGCAGGGCAGGGCCAGGGAGTGTGGAGTACTTC. Protein product: CASRAGPGSVEYF.

V and J are TRBV25-1 and TRBJ1-1; TRBD1 aligns across 10 bases. Trimming took 4 bases from V and 11 from J; bases not matched to a gene: 4. The CDR3 has 12 residues. Germline CDR1 is MGHDK and CDR2 is SYGVNS. The CDR3 region has the DNA TGTGCCAGCAGTGGGGACAGGGGTAGTGCTTTCTTT. Encoded protein: CASSGDRGSAFF. Filled out from reference TRBV25-1 and TRBJ1-1, the complete variable domain reads EADIYQTPRYLVIGTGKKITLECSQTMGHDKMYWYQQDPGMELHLIHYSYGVNSTEKGDLSSESTVSRIRTEHFPLTLESARPSHTSQYLCASSGDRGSAFFGQGTRLTVV.

At least ten counts were recorded for this clonotype. The V and J genes are TRBV20-1 and TRBJ2-3; D possibly corresponds to TRBD1 (5 bases). The germline V gene encodes CDR1 DFQATT and CDR2 SNEGSKA (reference sequence). This CDR3 spans 14 amino acids. Deletions cut 4 bases from V and 2 bases from J, with 13 bases between. CDR3 amino acids: CSAKPSGPTDTQYF. The DNA for the CDR3 is TGCAGTGCTAAGCCGTCAGGGCCCACAGATACGCAGTATTTT.

This clonotype has at least ten counts. The chain combines TRBV12-3 or TRBV12-4 with TRBJ1-1, with a tentative D call TRBD1 (5 bases). The V and J ends lost 2 bases and 9 bases respectively, with 13 bases between them. The CDR3 covers 13 residues. The DNA of the CDR3 is TGTGCCAGCAGTTTAATGGGGGGAGCGCAAGCTTTCTTT. Its translation: CASSLMGGAQAFF.

In this sample, this clonotype turned up many times. V is TRBV28 and J is TRBJ2-7, with D possibly being TRBD2 (6 bases). The CDR3 runs 14 residues. The V and J ends lost 5 bases and 7 bases respectively, with 18 bases between them. The germline CDR1 and CDR2 sequences are MDHEN and SYDVKM. The CDR3 reads CASSPLDGGREQYF. In DNA, the CDR3 is TGTGCCAGCAGTCCCCTCGACGGGGGTAGGGAGCAGTACTTC.

The V and J genes are TRBV6-5 and TRBJ2-6; D remains ambiguous. The germline V gene encodes CDR1 MNHEY and CDR2 SVGAGI. The V end was cut by 4 bases, the J end by 0 bases, with 16 bases between. CDR3 length equals 18 residues. The CDR3, as DNA: TGTGCCAGCAGTTCCTTTGCCCTAAGGGCCTCTGGGGCCAACGTCCTGACTTTC. It encodes CASSSFALRASGANVLTF.

This clonotype was counted a few times. In nucleotides, the CDR3 is TGTGCCAGCAGGGGCGAAGGAGGGCTCTATTACAATGAGCAGTTCTTC. Translating gives CASRGEGGLYYNEQFF. V and J are TRBV28 and TRBJ2-1, with D possibly matching TRBD2 (6 bases). The CDR3 contains 16 residues. CDR1 MDHEN and CDR2 SYDVKM come from the germline V gene. Trimming stripped 6 bases from V and 4 bases from J, with 19 bases between.

The rearrangement uses TRBV28 and TRBJ2-7; 7 bases match TRBD2. Germline CDR1 is MDHEN and CDR2 is SYDVKM. Losses at the gene ends were 4 bases for V and 1 base for J; bases not matched to a gene: 10. CDR3 length: 16 residues. The DNA of the CDR3 is TGTGCCAGCAGTTCGGCGCGGACGGGGGGTTCCTACGAGCAGTACTTC. This translates into CASSSARTGGSYEQYF. Together with reference TRBV28 and TRBJ2-7, the CDR3 gives the full variable domain: DVKVTQSSRYLVKRTGEKVFLECVQDMDHENMFWYRQDPGLGLRLIYFSYDVKMKEKGDIPEGYSVSREKKERFSLILESASTNQTSMYLCASSSARTGGSYEQYFGPGTRLTVT.

This clonotype occurred many times. V usage is TRBV28 and J usage is TRBJ1-4; D not certain. V was pared by 8 bases and J by 8 bases, with 15 bases between. In germline, CDR1 is MDHEN, CDR2 SYDVKM. This CDR3 comprises 13 residues. CDR3 DNA sequence: TGTGCCAGCGGGGAGGGCAGAAGGGAAAAACTGTTTTTT. Its translation: CASGEGRREKLFF.

This clonotype has at least ten counts. The V gene is TRBV29-1, the J gene TRBJ1-1; no firm D call. V dropped 4 bases and J dropped 0 bases, with 12 bases sitting between them. Looked up from germline, CDR1 is SQVTM and CDR2 is ANQGSEA. The CDR3 is made up of 14 amino acids. The CDR3 region has the DNA TGCAGCGTTGCAGGCAAGTCTTTGAACACTGAAGCTTTCTTT. It specifies CSVAGKSLNTEAFF.

In its sample, this clonotype was seen many times. V usage is TRBV20-1 and J usage is TRBJ1-6; tentatively, D is TRBD1 (5 bases). Looked up from germline, CDR1 is DFQATT and CDR2 is SNEGSKA (reference sequence). The CDR3 has 15 amino acids. Trimming took off 1 base at V and 1 base at J, with 8 bases between the two ends. The CDR3 loop is CSARGRVSYNSPLHF. The CDR3 DNA sequence: TGCAGTGCTAGAGGCAGGGTGTCCTATAATTCACCCCTCCACTTT.

As to this clonotype: A much bigger clone sits one base away, suggesting this may be a read error. This chain connects TRBV12-3 or TRBV12-4 to TRBJ2-1; D may be TRBD1 or TRBD2 (5 bases each). The length of the CDR3 is 14 residues. The DNA of the CDR3 is TGTGCCGGTCATCCGGGGCAAGGGTACACTGAGCAGTTCTTC. Translation: CAGHPGQGYTEQFF.

This rearrangement joins TRBV2 to TRBJ2-3, with TRBD1 matching over 10 bases. This CDR3 comprises 16 residues. Looked up from germline, CDR1 is SNHLY and CDR2 is FYNNEI. V gave up 5 bases and J gave up 2 bases; unmatched junction bases: 7. The CDR3 nucleotides read TGTGCCAGCAGTCCTCGACAGGGGGCGGTCACAGATACGCAGTATTTT. Translated: CASSPRQGAVTDTQYF.

This clonotype was counted many times. V is TRBV7-2 and J is TRBJ2-7; no reliable D call. The CDR3 loop spans 14 amino acids. Germline CDR1 is SGHTA and CDR2 is FQGNSA. The V end lost 2 bases, the J end lost 2 bases, and 10 bases lay between the germline ends. The CDR3: CASSLLRSAYEQYF. CDR3 coding DNA: TGTGCCAGCAGCTTATTGCGGTCAGCCTACGAGCAGTACTTC. Full variable domain (rest looked up from reference TRBV7-2 and TRBJ2-7): GAGVSQSPSNKVTEKGKDVELRCDPISGHTALYWYRQSLGQGLEFLIYFQGNSAPDKSGLPSDRFSAERTGGSVSTLTIQRTQQEDSAVYLCASSLLRSAYEQYFGPGTRLTVT.

This clonotype was seen many times. The rearrangement uses TRBV6-1 and TRBJ2-5; 7 bases are a match to TRBD1. V gave up 3 bases and J gave up 0 bases; unmatched junction bases: 13. The CDR3 runs to 18 residues. The germline V gene has CDR1 MNHNS and CDR2 SASEGT. The CDR3 protein is CASSDRRRGPPYQETQYF. The CDR3 DNA sequence: TGTGCCAGCAGTGATCGGAGAAGGGGGCCGCCGTACCAAGAGACCCAGTACTTC.